There are a few counts of the clone carrying this T cell receptor (beta chain). The data stem from a study of blood T cell repertoires in COVID-19. The method was immunoSEQ multiplex PCR; TCRdb's version includes in-frame clones alone and lacks a portion of them. Of approximately 49,000 clones in the sample, around 68% were seen once. Germline V gene sequence: CDR1 LGHNA, CDR2 YSLEER. Deletions cut 0 bases from V and 4 bases from J, with 10 bases between. This CDR3 spans 16 amino acids. The sequenced material came from peripheral blood. The chain joins TRBV4-3 to TRBJ1-6, with D uncertain. This receptor was identified in a woman in her 70s with acute or convalescent COVID-19. The CDR3 DNA reads as TGCGCCAGCAGCCAAGATTTGGCAGATTATAATTCACCCCTCCACTTT. This translates into CASSQDLADYNSPLHF.